The 25 T cell receptor beta chains below all came from one sample that was sequenced in a study of regulatory T cells in long-lasting Graves disease. Time point denoted: persistent/refractory GD, antithyroid drugs over 5 years with positive TRAb. Generation of the TCR library employed RNA extracted from PBMCs. iRepertoire HTBI primers and Arm-PCR of CDR3 regions built TCR beta libraries. One entry per CDR3 protein results from TCRdb running MiXCR on the multiplex PCR reads. The table lists approximately 360,000 distinct CDR3 sequences, about 23% of them singletons. Sequenced here: peripheral blood mononuclear cells (PBMCs), sampled when the disease was refractory, from a patient treated with antithyroid drugs. These receptors were taken from a woman in her forties with Graves disease.

This clonotype was counted many times. V usage is TRBV27 and J usage is TRBJ2-5, with TRBD2 as a possible D gene (8 bases). This CDR3 is built from 20 residues. Germline V gene lookup returns CDR1 MNHEY and CDR2 SMNVEV (reference sequence). V lost 5 bases, J lost 5 bases, and 33 bases lay in between. CDR3 sequence reads: CASSPAAGTATDEREETQYF. The CDR3 coding sequence is TGTGCCAGCAGTCCGGCCGCCGGGACAGCAACGGACGAGCGGGAGGAGACCCAGTACTTC.

V and J are TRBV7-8 and TRBJ1-3, with D perhaps matching TRBD1 (6 bases). The length of the CDR3 is 13 residues. Germline CDR1 reads SGHVS; CDR2 reads FQNEAQ. V gave up 10 bases and J gave up 0 bases, with 10 bases separating them. CDR3 DNA: TGTGCCACCGAGGGGGGCTCTGGAAACACCATATATTTT. Translating it yields CATEGGSGNTIYF.

This clonotype was recorded a few times. The chain employs TRBV19 and TRBJ1-5, with D possibly TRBD1 on 6 matching bases. Germline values: CDR1 LNHDA, CDR2 SQIVND (reference sequence). CDR3 length: 15 amino acids. V shed 5 bases and J shed 5 bases, with 16 bases lying between them. For the CDR3, the DNA is TGTGCCAGTAGTCCCAGGACAGAAAAGGATCAGCCCCAGCATTTT. Translating gives CASSPRTEKDQPQHF.

This clonotype was counted only a few times. This chain uses TRBV11-2 with TRBJ2-7, with 10 nucleotides matching TRBD2. The CDR3 is 16 residues long. The V segment lost 4 bases and the J segment 2 bases; nucleotides outside the gene matches: 8. Germline CDR1 reads SGHAT; CDR2 reads FQNNGV. CDR3 coding DNA: TGTGCCAGCAGCTCCAGCCTAGCGGGAGTAACCTACGAGCAGTACTTC. This sequence encodes CASSSSLAGVTYEQYF. The whole variable domain, filled in from reference TRBV11-2 and TRBJ2-7, reads EAGVAQSPRYKIIEKRQSVAFWCNPISGHATLYWYQQILGQGPKLLIQFQNNGVVDDSQLPKDRFSAERLKGVDSTLKIQPAKLEDSAVYLCASSSSLAGVTYEQYFGPGTRLTVT.

The V gene is TRBV7-9, the J gene TRBJ2-7; either TRBD1 or TRBD2 may fit D (5 bases each). Trimming shortened V by 4 bases and J by 0 bases, and 16 bases separated the two germline ends. The CDR3 spans 16 residues. Looked up from germline, CDR1 is SEHNR and CDR2 is FQNEAQ (reference sequence). The CDR3 DNA sequence: TGTGCCAGCAGCTCCCCCAGGGAGCGCGTCTCCTACGAGCAGTACTTC. Amino acids: CASSSPRERVSYEQYF.

This clonotype was counted ten times or more. V gene TRBV12-3 or TRBV12-4 combines with J gene TRBJ2-2, with D perhaps given as TRBD1 or TRBD2 (5 bases each). The CDR3 has 14 residues. Trimming cost V 3 bases and J 7 bases, with 12 bases left between them. Here the CDR3 reads CASSFGTPGGELFF. CDR3 DNA: TGTGCCAGCAGTTTTGGGACCCCGGGCGGGGAGCTGTTTTTT.

Concerning this clonotype: No conserved phenylalanine or tryptophan ends this CDR3, so it is likely a read error. The chain combines TRBV6-1 with TRBJ2-5; a weak D match, TRBD1 (6 bases). The CDR3 consists of 12 residues. Germline lookup yields CDR1 MNHNS and CDR2 SASEGT. V was cut by 6 bases and J by 5 bases, with 10 bases left in between. CDR3 sequence (DNA): TGTGCCAGCAGACTGGGGGCCGAGACCCAGTACCTC. The encoded protein is CASRLGAETQYL.

There are many counts of this clonotype. V and J are TRBV28 and TRBJ1-2; 8 nucleotides agree with TRBD1. CDR3 length: 16 residues. Trimming took 7 bases from V and 1 from J; bases not matched to a gene: 11. Looked up from germline, CDR1 is MDHEN and CDR2 is SYDVKM. The CDR3 sequence: CASTRSDRALNYGYTF. CDR3 in DNA: TGTGCCAGCACCCGGTCGGACAGGGCCCTTAACTATGGCTACACCTTC.

Remarks on this clonotype: At one end the junction does not follow the germline gene, possibly because of a read error. The J gene is TRBJ2-5, the V gene TRBV11-2; D remains unclear. The CDR3 is made up of 16 amino acids. Germline assignment: CDR1 SGHAT and CDR2 FQNNGV. In nucleotides, the CDR3 is TGTGCCAGCAGCTTAACAGCCCCAAGGCGACAAGAGACCCGGTACTTC. Translation: CASSLTAPRRQETRYF.

This clonotype was seen only a few times. This chain connects TRBV6-1 to TRBJ1-5; D is undetermined. The V end lost 8 bases, the J end lost 6 bases, and 29 bases lay between the germline ends. The CDR3 loop spans 18 amino acids. The germline CDR1 and CDR2 sequences are MNHNS and SASEGT. CDR3 sequence reads: CASSVLNRMDPRGQPQHF. As DNA, the CDR3 is TGTGCCAGCTCCGTCCTCAATAGGATGGACCCGCGCGGTCAGCCCCAGCATTTT.

This clonotype was counted a single time. With a much larger clone just one base away, this may be a read error. The V gene is TRBV6-1, the J gene TRBJ2-5; 10 bases map to TRBD1. The V segment lost 10 bases and the J segment 7 bases; nucleotides outside the gene matches: 21. Per germline, CDR1 MNHNS and CDR2 SASEGT. There are 17 residues in the CDR3. The CDR3, as DNA: TGTGCCACCAAGCAGGTCTCTAGACAGGGGGCGCGAGGGACCCAGTACTTC. The encoded protein is CATKQVSRQGARGTQYF.

There are a few counts of this clonotype. The CDR3 DNA reads TGTGCCAGCAGCCAAGGGGGGCTGCTAGCGCACTACGAGCAGTACTTC. It encodes CASSQGGLLAHYEQYF. The chain is built from TRBV3-1 and TRBJ2-7; D possibly matches TRBD1 or TRBD2 (6 bases each). Germline values: CDR1 LGHDT, CDR2 YNNKEL (reference sequence). Trimming removed 1 base from V and 3 bases from J, with 16 bases in between. This CDR3 has 16 residues.

This clonotype was seen repeatedly, ten times or more. The genes are TRBV11-2 and TRBJ2-7; 8 nucleotides line up with TRBD1. In germline, CDR1 is SGHAT, CDR2 FQNNGV. The CDR3 runs to 16 residues. Trimming took 1 base from V and 2 from J; bases not matched to a gene: 7. The CDR3 DNA is TGTGCCAGCAGCTTAGGTGTGACAGGGGCCACCTACGAGCAGTACTTC. Translating it yields CASSLGVTGATYEQYF.

In its sample, this clonotype was seen a few times. An end of the junction does not agree with germline; a read error may underlie this. The chain uses TRBV6-1 and TRBJ1-5; the D gene is possibly TRBD1 (5 bases). Germline CDR1 and CDR2: MNHNS and SASEGT. The CDR3 loop spans 14 amino acids. The CDR3 DNA reads TGTGCTAGCAGTGAATCAGGGAAGGGACAGCCCCAGCATTTT. Translating it yields CASSESGKGQPQHF.

A few counts support this clonotype. This chain links TRBV6-9 with TRBJ1-3; D gene unclear. Germline CDR1 and CDR2: MNHGY and SVAAGI. The CDR3 runs to 17 residues. Deletions cut 4 bases from V and 4 bases from J, with 20 bases between. The CDR3 region has the DNA TGTGCCAGCAGTTTTCGACTGGGGAAAGGGCCCGGAAACACCATATATTTT. As protein: CASSFRLGKGPGNTIYF.

This chain uses TRBV4-1 with TRBJ2-7; D unresolved. CDR3 length equals 14 residues. CDR1 is MGHRA, CDR2 YSYEKL, per germline. V dropped 1 base and J dropped 3 bases, with 10 bases sitting between them. The CDR3 sequence is CASSQVTQNYEQYF. The DNA of the CDR3 is TGCGCCAGCAGCCAAGTGACCCAGAACTACGAGCAGTACTTC.

This clonotype was observed a handful of times. The CDR3 ends on some other residue instead of the conserved phenylalanine or tryptophan, so this is likely a read error. The gene calls are TRBV20-1 and TRBJ2-7, with TRBD2 as a possible D gene (6 bases). CDR1 is DFQATT and CDR2 is SNEGSKA in the germline V gene (reference sequence). This CDR3 region has 12 residues. Between the trimmed V and J ends, which lost 5 bases and 4 bases, there was a span of 12 bases. CDR3 region: CSALTGVYEQYL. The CDR3 DNA reads as TGCAGTGCTCTGACGGGAGTGTACGAGCAGTACCTC.

V gene TRBV11-2 combines with J gene TRBJ2-1; D not certain. V dropped 2 bases and J dropped 6 bases, with 11 bases sitting between them. Germline loops: CDR1 SGHAT, CDR2 FQNNGV. This CDR3 region has 14 residues. The CDR3 is CASSLMGISNEQFF. As DNA, the CDR3 is TGTGCCAGCAGCTTAATGGGGATTAGCAATGAGCAGTTCTTC.

This clonotype was observed a handful of times. The chain employs TRBV6-1 and TRBJ2-4, with TRBD1 identical over 8 bases. The trim removed 3 bases at V and 7 bases at J, leaving 8 bases unmatched. The germline V gene encodes CDR1 MNHNS and CDR2 SASEGT. The CDR3 is made up of 15 amino acids. This CDR3 is CASSEAGQGGNIQYF. In DNA, the CDR3 is TGTGCCAGCAGTGAGGCCGGACAGGGAGGCAACATTCAGTACTTC.

This clonotype was counted only a few times. The J gene is TRBJ2-7, the V gene TRBV7-8, with D hard to call. This CDR3 has 15 amino acids. V lost 2 bases and J 0 bases, leaving 11 bases between the germline ends. Germline V gene data show CDR1 as SGHVS and CDR2 as FQNEAQ. The CDR3 DNA reads TGTGCCAGCAGCTTATCTCCGGGCCACTCCTACGAGCAGTACTTC. Protein: CASSLSPGHSYEQYF.

This clonotype has at least ten counts. The V gene is TRBV2, the J gene TRBJ2-7; D remains ambiguous. The CDR3 extends over 13 amino acids. Germline assignment: CDR1 SNHLY and CDR2 FYNNEI. V shed 5 bases and J shed 5 bases, with 13 bases lying between them. CDR3 DNA sequence: TGTGCCAGCAGTTGGCTAGTTAAGGACGAGCAGTACTTC. Encoded protein: CASSWLVKDEQYF.

The V call is TRBV5-4, the J call TRBJ2-1; a possible D gene is TRBD2 (5 bases). This CDR3 has 13 amino acids. V lost 3 bases, J lost 10 bases, and 14 bases lay in between. Germline V gene data show CDR1 as SGHNT and CDR2 as YYREEE (reference sequence). In nucleotides, the CDR3 is TGTGCCAGCAGCTCCCTTCGGGATGGCGAGCAGTTCTTC. Translation gives CASSSLRDGEQFF.

This clonotype was counted between two and nine times. The rearrangement joins TRBV5-1 to TRBJ2-7, with TRBD2 matching 12 bases. Germline CDR1 is SGHRS and CDR2 is YFSETQ. Unmatched junction bases numbered 4, after V lost 0 bases and J lost 6 bases. The CDR3 covers 15 residues. CDR3 DNA: TGCGCCAGCAGCTTGGCTCGACTAGCGGGAGCCGAGCAGTACTTC. This gives the protein CASSLARLAGAEQYF. The full variable domain, completed using reference TRBV5-1 and TRBJ2-7, is KAGVTQTPRYLIKTRGQQVTLSCSPISGHRSVSWYQQTPGQGLQFLFEYFSETQRNKGNFPGRFSGRQFSNSRSEMNVSTLELGDSALYLCASSLARLAGAEQYFGPGTRLTVT.

This clonotype occurred many times. The chain has TRBV29-1 and TRBJ2-7, with 10 bases identical to TRBD2. V was pared by 5 bases and J by 3 bases, with 7 bases of the junction left unmatched. This CDR3 has 14 residues. The V gene's germline CDR1 is SQVTM and CDR2 ANQGSEA. CDR3 coding DNA: TGCAGCGTTCGGTGGCTAGCGGGGGACTACGAGCAGTACTTC. It is translated as CSVRWLAGDYEQYF.

This chain uses TRBV5-1 with TRBJ2-7; TRBD1 agrees at 7 bases. CDR1 SGHRS and CDR2 YFSETQ come from the germline V gene. J lost 0 bases, V lost 2 bases, and 8 bases had no gene match. The CDR3 runs to 16 residues. The CDR3 is CASSFRPGQRSYEQYF. In DNA, the CDR3 is TGCGCCAGCAGCTTTCGACCGGGACAGCGCTCCTACGAGCAGTACTTC.